The 26 T cell receptor beta chains presented below share a single source sample, sequenced in a study of T cell repertoires in cytomegalovirus infection. TCRdb ran MiXCR on the reads and lists one entry per CDR3 protein. Among 150,000 or so distinct CDR3 sequences listed, approximately 17% were seen once. The sample consisted of CD8+ T cells from PBMCs. These receptors all stem from a human donor in good health (CMV status not recorded). Some clones in this sample may be carry-over from other donors' samples.

This clonotype was found a few times. The chain recombines TRBV28 with TRBJ2-2; a possible D gene is TRBD1 (5 bases). The V gene lost 3 bases and the J gene lost 1 base, with 15 bases spanning the gap. Per germline, CDR1 MDHEN and CDR2 SYDVKM. The CDR3 spans 17 residues. CDR3 in amino acids: CASSFHTTALNTGELFF. The CDR3 DNA reads as TGTGCCAGCAGTTTCCACACGACAGCCCTGAACACCGGGGAGCTGTTTTTT. The whole variable domain, remainder taken from reference TRBV28 and TRBJ2-2, is DVKVTQSSRYLVKRTGEKVFLECVQDMDHENMFWYRQDPGLGLRLIYFSYDVKMKEKGDIPEGYSVSREKKERFSLILESASTNQTSMYLCASSFHTTALNTGELFFGEGSRLTVL.

This chain uses TRBV12-3 or TRBV12-4 with TRBJ2-3; D uncertain. This CDR3 is built from 14 residues. Trimming pared 5 bases from V and 1 base from J, leaving 10 bases between. This CDR3 reads CASSPHTGTDTQYF. CDR3 DNA sequence: TGTGCCAGCAGTCCGCATACCGGCACAGATACGCAGTATTTT.

The chain employs TRBV7-8 and TRBJ1-1; no firm D call. The germline V gene has CDR1 SGHVS and CDR2 FQNEAQ. Trimming stripped 4 bases from V and 6 bases from J, with 9 bases between. The CDR3 is made up of 12 amino acids. The CDR3 nucleotides read TGTGCCAGCAGCTCTCACAGCTCTGAAGCTTTCTTT. Amino acids: CASSSHSSEAFF.

The rearrangement joins TRBV2 to TRBJ2-7, with D tentatively TRBD1 or TRBD2 (5 bases each). Trimming took 7 bases from V and 0 from J, leaving 10 bases between them. Germline V lookup: CDR1 SNHLY, CDR2 FYNNEI. There are 13 residues in the CDR3. In DNA form, the CDR3 reads TGTGCCAGCAACGGGGCGAGCTCCTACGAGCAGTACTTC. It yields the protein CASNGASSYEQYF.

The rearrangement joins TRBV11-2 to TRBJ1-5, with D unclear. Germline CDR1 reads SGHAT; CDR2 reads FQNNGV. V was pared by 1 base and J by 4 bases, with 14 bases between. CDR3 length: 16 amino acids. CDR3: CASSLGNATANQPQHF. CDR3 in DNA: TGTGCCAGCAGCTTAGGTAATGCCACAGCGAATCAGCCCCAGCATTTT. The full variable domain, its missing parts supplied by reference TRBV11-2 and TRBJ1-5, is EAGVAQSPRYKIIEKRQSVAFWCNPISGHATLYWYQQILGQGPKLLIQFQNNGVVDDSQLPKDRFSAERLKGVDSTLKIQPAKLEDSAVYLCASSLGNATANQPQHFGDGTRLSIL.

This clonotype turned up a few times. CDR3 DNA: TGCGCCAGCAGCCGCTCACGGGACTCCCCCTCGGGTGGCTACACCTTC. Its protein is CASSRSRDSPSGGYTF. V gene TRBV4-3 combines with J gene TRBJ1-2; a weak D match, TRBD1 (5 bases). This CDR3 is 16 amino acids long. V lost 4 bases, J lost 7 bases, and 22 bases lay in between. Germline V gene data show CDR1 as LGHNA and CDR2 as YSLEER.

This clonotype was seen only a few times. The rearrangement joins TRBV20-1 to TRBJ1-2, with 7 bases aligning to TRBD1. The V gene end was trimmed by 4 bases and the J gene end by 8 bases; junction bases not matched to a gene: 10. CDR1 and CDR2 from the germline V gene are DFQATT and SNEGSKA (reference sequence). This CDR3 contains 13 residues. The DNA of the CDR3 is TGCAGTGCTATCCTGCTGACAGGGAGGGGCTACACCTTC. Its protein product is CSAILLTGRGYTF.

This clonotype was observed a handful of times. This sequence joins TRBV9 and TRBJ2-1; 10 nucleotides agree with TRBD2. The germline V gene encodes CDR1 SGDLS and CDR2 YYNGEE. V lost 0 bases, J lost 7 bases, and 19 bases stayed unmatched. The CDR3 runs to 20 residues. The DNA of the CDR3 is TGTGCCAGCAGCGTAGAGGCAAGGTGGCACAGCGGGGGGGCCAAGAATGAGCAGTTCTTC. Protein: CASSVEARWHSGGAKNEQFF.

This clonotype was observed many times. This sequence joins TRBV2 and TRBJ2-1, with D tentatively TRBD2 (5 bases). The V and J ends lost 6 bases and 9 bases respectively, with 12 bases between them. Germline CDR1 and CDR2: SNHLY and FYNNEI. The CDR3 has 12 amino acids. The CDR3 loop is CASSPLSGEQFF. For the CDR3, the DNA is TGTGCCAGCAGCCCCTTGAGCGGTGAGCAGTTCTTC. The entire variable domain, with the rest obtained from reference TRBV2 and TRBJ2-1, is as follows: EPEVTQTPSHQVTQMGQEVILRCVPISNHLYFYWYRQILGQKVEFLVSFYNNEISEKSEIFDDQFSVERPDGSNFTLKIRSTKLEDSAMYFCASSPLSGEQFFGPGTRLTVL.

This clonotype was counted a few times. V and J are TRBV4-3 and TRBJ1-1, with 9 bases that match TRBD1. V lost 4 bases, J lost 2 bases, and 5 bases stayed unmatched. CDR3 length: 15 amino acids. The germline gives CDR1 LGHNA, CDR2 YSLEER. CDR3 residues: CASSRGTGPNTEAFF. The CDR3 DNA is TGCGCCAGCAGCCGAGGGACAGGGCCTAACACTGAAGCTTTCTTT.

The chain has TRBV28 and TRBJ2-7; the match to TRBD1 covers 8 bases. The germline gives CDR1 MDHEN, CDR2 SYDVKM. CDR3 size: 17 residues. V dropped 5 bases and J dropped 3; count of bases not matched to a gene: 15. The CDR3 nucleotides are TGTGCCAGCAGTGGCAGGACAGGGTCTGTCCGCATCTACGAGCAGTACTTC. This codes for CASSGRTGSVRIYEQYF.

CDR3 in amino acids: CSAQTGNTNEQYF. CDR3 nucleotide sequence: TGCAGTGCCCAGACAGGGAATACCAACGAGCAGTACTTC. The chain combines TRBV20-1 with TRBJ2-7, with TRBD1 matching over 7 bases. The CDR3 spans 13 residues. Trimming removed 6 bases from V and 5 bases from J; junction bases left unmatched: 10. From germline, CDR1 is DFQATT and CDR2 SNEGSKA (reference sequence).

There are a few counts of this clonotype. This chain joins TRBV20-1 and TRBJ2-1; D is uncertain. V lost 6 bases to trimming and J lost 4 bases, with 4 bases between them. The CDR3 has 10 residues. CDR1 DFQATT and CDR2 SNEGSKA come from the germline V gene (reference sequence). This CDR3 reads CSAPYNEQFF. CDR3 bases: TGCAGTGCCCCTTACAATGAGCAGTTCTTC.

Only a few counts were recorded for this clonotype. V is TRBV12-3 or TRBV12-4 and J is TRBJ1-2, with 7 nucleotides matching TRBD1. Trimming at V came to 6 bases and at J to 0 bases, leaving 19 bases not matched to a gene. This CDR3 is 19 amino acids long. CDR3 loop: CASSQPGQEYPSANYGYTF. The DNA of the CDR3 is TGTGCCAGCAGCCAACCCGGACAGGAGTACCCTTCGGCTAACTATGGCTACACCTTC.

This clonotype was observed a handful of times. This chain joins TRBV12-3 or TRBV12-4 and TRBJ2-1, with TRBD2 identical over 11 bases. This CDR3 is built from 15 residues. V shed 6 bases and J 2 bases; nucleotides not matched to a gene: 3. CDR3 residues: CASRPLAGAYNEQFF. The CDR3 nucleotides are TGTGCCAGCAGACCACTAGCGGGGGCCTACAATGAGCAGTTCTTC.

This clonotype turned up a few times. The chain links TRBV6-2 or TRBV6-3 to TRBJ1-4; D remains ambiguous. The CDR3 length is 19 residues. Between the trimmed V and J ends, which lost 0 bases and 0 bases, there was a span of 17 bases. Germline V lookup: CDR1 MNHEY, CDR2 SVGEGT. The CDR3: CASSYSIYSHLTTNEKLFF. The CDR3 DNA is TGTGCCAGCAGTTACTCTATCTACAGCCACTTAACAACTAATGAAAAACTGTTTTTT.

This clonotype has more than one count but fewer than ten. The CDR3 spells CASRPEGPHEQYF. In DNA, the CDR3 is TGTGCCAGCAGACCCGAGGGGCCCCACGAGCAGTACTTC. The chain recombines TRBV6-2 or TRBV6-3 with TRBJ2-7, with D possibly called TRBD1 or TRBD2 (5 bases each). This CDR3 region has 13 residues. Trimming removed 6 bases at V and 5 bases at J, with 14 bases between. In germline, CDR1 is MNHEY, CDR2 SVGEGT.

Only a few counts were recorded for this clonotype. This sequence joins TRBV7-6 and TRBJ2-1; tentatively, D is TRBD2 (6 bases). V shed 5 bases and J shed 7 bases, with 15 bases lying between them. Per germline, CDR1 SGHVS and CDR2 FNYEAQ. CDR3 length equals 14 residues. The CDR3 here is CASSISTGGNEQFF. The CDR3 region has the DNA TGTGCCAGCAGCATATCAACCGGGGGTAATGAGCAGTTCTTC.

This clonotype has ten or more counts. The rearrangement links TRBV7-2 to TRBJ2-7; D possibly corresponds to TRBD2 (5 bases). V was clipped by 5 bases and J by 3 bases, with 11 bases between them. This CDR3 contains 13 residues. Germline assignment: CDR1 SGHTA and CDR2 FQGNSA. CDR3 region: CASSPEGYYEQYF. Here the CDR3 DNA reads TGTGCCAGCAGCCCAGAGGGTTACTACGAGCAGTACTTC.

This clonotype was seen a handful of times. The chain uses TRBV27 and TRBJ2-2, with D maybe TRBD2 (5 bases). This CDR3 spans 16 amino acids. The V end was cut by 0 bases, the J end by 5 bases, with 13 bases between. CDR1 is MNHEY and CDR2 is SMNVEV in the germline V gene (reference sequence). Written as DNA, the CDR3 is TGTGCCAGCAGTTTATCTTCGGGGTTGGGGACCGGGGAGCTGTTTTTT. Translation: CASSLSSGLGTGELFF.

This clonotype was counted many times. The V and J genes are TRBV7-8 and TRBJ2-1, with TRBD2 matching over 12 bases. Germline assignment: CDR1 SGHVS and CDR2 FQNEAQ. The trim removed 7 bases at V and 4 bases at J, leaving 8 bases unmatched. The CDR3 length is 16 residues. CDR3 region: CASTRLAGDLYNEQFF. The DNA for the CDR3 is TGTGCCAGCACCAGACTAGCGGGAGACCTTTACAATGAGCAGTTCTTC.

This chain uses TRBV28 with TRBJ2-7; maybe TRBD2 (5 bases). Germline CDR1 reads MDHEN; CDR2 reads SYDVKM. The CDR3 contains 15 residues. Trimming cost V 6 bases and J 0 bases, with 15 bases left between them. The CDR3 nucleotides read TGTGCCAGCAGCCCAAAGGACTCCTACTCCTACGAGCAGTACTTC. This translates into CASSPKDSYSYEQYF.

This clonotype was seen only a few times. The chain has TRBV12-3 or TRBV12-4 and TRBJ2-1; D unresolved. The V gene lost 1 base and the J gene lost 5 bases, with 9 bases spanning the gap. The CDR3 runs to 14 residues. CDR3 nucleotide sequence: TGTGCCAGCAGTTTAGGCGACTTCCACAATGAGCAGTTCTTC. Protein sequence: CASSLGDFHNEQFF.

The rearrangement uses TRBV7-6 and TRBJ2-5; possible D gene TRBD1, 7 bases. The CDR3 runs 17 residues. Germline V gives CDR1 SGHVS, CDR2 FNYEAQ. The germline V and J ends were trimmed by 3 bases and 2 bases, with 19 bases remaining between them. The CDR3 loop reads CASSFRGLAGLQETQYF. Written as DNA, the CDR3 is TGTGCCAGCAGCTTTAGGGGGCTTGCGGGGCTTCAAGAGACCCAGTACTTC.

J is TRBJ2-1 and V is TRBV6-2 or TRBV6-3, with 12 bases fitting TRBD2. This CDR3 spans 15 amino acids. The V and J ends lost 3 bases and 15 bases, in that order; junction bases with no gene match: 12. Germline-derived CDR1 and CDR2 are MNHEY and SVGEGT. CDR3 residues: CASSYRLTSGGAWFF. In DNA form, the CDR3 reads TGTGCCAGCAGTTATAGGTTGACTAGCGGGGGTGCATGGTTCTTC.

The sample holds a few counts of this clonotype. Here the CDR3 DNA reads TGCAGCGTTGAAGAAAAACAGCGTTATTCCTACGAGCAGTACTTC. It encodes CSVEEKQRYSYEQYF. The chain links TRBV29-1 to TRBJ2-7, with no clear D. V shed 0 bases and J shed 1 base, with 13 bases lying between them. The CDR3 is 15 amino acids. CDR1 is SQVTM, CDR2 ANQGSEA, per germline.